Shown below are 15 T cell receptor delta chains from a single sample sequenced in a study of gamma-delta T cells after stem cell transplantation. TCRdb reprocessed the RT-PCR reads using CATT. There are 2,800 or so delta-chain clones in the sample; roughly 2.6% occur only once, and 21% lies in the top ten. Sequencing used gamma-delta T cells. All receptors derive from a human donor. It is not recorded whose cells these are; they may come from a transplant donor.

A note on this clone: Given a much more abundant clone one base away, this may be a read error. The chain uses TRDV2 and TRDJ1, with TRDD3 matching 12 bases. The CDR3 covers 21 residues. Per germline, CDR1 GEAIGNYY and CDR2 EKD. Losses at the gene ends were 3 bases for V and 0 bases for J; bases not matched to a gene: 19. The CDR3 DNA is TGTGCCTGTGACCCATACTGGGGGATACCCACGCAAGCATCCAACACCGATAAACTCATCTTT. As protein: CACDPYWGIPTQASNTDKLIF.

This clone was seen more than once but under ten times. A far larger clone is only one base removed, so a read error is likely. J is TRDJ3 and V is TRDV2; 9 positions match TRDD3. The CDR3 is 21 amino acids. Trimming took 0 bases from V and 0 from J; bases not matched to a gene: 11. Germline lookup yields CDR1 GEAIGNYY and CDR2 EKD. The CDR3 nucleotides are TGTGCCTGTGACACCAGCTGGGGTGGGGGATATAGCTCCTGGGACACCCGACAGATGTTTTTC. Protein: CACDTSWGGGYSSWDTRQMFF.

This clone showed up just a few times. This sequence is one base from a far larger clone and is likely a read error. Other DNA sequences in this sample translate to the same CDR3. The V gene is TRDV2, the J gene TRDJ1; D uncertain. The CDR3 has 14 residues. Trimming pared 0 bases from V and 4 bases from J, leaving 11 bases between. Germline V gives CDR1 GEAIGNYY, CDR2 EKD. DNA of the CDR3: TGTGCCTGTGACACCTTAAGGGAGGACGATAAACTCATCTTT. This sequence encodes CACDTLREDDKLIF.

This clone occurred a few times. A far larger clone is just one base off, so this is likely a read error. The gene calls are TRDV2 and TRDJ1; TRDD3 agrees at 8 bases. The CDR3 has 13 amino acids. Germline CDR1 GEAIGNYY, CDR2 EKD. CDR3 sequence reads: CARDGIRTDKLIF. The CDR3, as DNA: TGTGCCCGTGACGGGATACGAACCGATAAACTCATCTTT.

By its share, this clone is medium-sized. This sample also contains other DNA sequences that code for the same CDR3. The chain uses TRDV2 and TRDJ2; 9 bases line up with TRDD3. This CDR3 has 19 amino acids. Looked up from germline, CDR1 is GEAIGNYY and CDR2 is EKD. V shed 3 bases and J 0 bases; nucleotides not matched to a gene: 13. CDR3 sequence (DNA): TGTGCCTGTGACCCGTTGCTGGGGGATTTCGCCCCTTTGACAGCACAACTCTTCTTT. This encodes CACDPLLGDFAPLTAQLFF.

In its sample, this clone ranks as medium-sized (0.01 to 0.1%). This chain uses TRDV2 with TRDJ1; maybe TRDD3 (5 bases). Trimming left V 1 base short and J 0 bases short, with 8 bases between. Germline V gene data show CDR1 as GEAIGNYY and CDR2 as EKD. The length of the CDR3 is 14 residues. Written as DNA, the CDR3 is TGTGCCTGTGACACGATCTGGGACACCGATAAACTCATCTTT. Translating it yields CACDTIWDTDKLIF.

In its sample, this clone was seen a few times. Only one base separates this from a far larger clonotype, so it likely reflects a read error. The chain joins TRDV2 to TRDJ1; D call uncertain. Per the germline V gene, CDR1 is GEAIGNYY and CDR2 is EKD. The CDR3 is made up of 15 amino acids. In nucleotides, the CDR3 is TGTGCCTGTGGCACCGTGTCGACTTCGCCCGATAAACTCATCTTT. This codes for CACGTVSTSPDKLIF.

This clone was seen only a few times. A far larger clone is only one base removed, so a read error is likely. The sample holds other DNA sequences that translate to the same CDR3. The chain couples TRDV2 to TRDJ1; 9 bases match TRDD2. The CDR3 spans 19 residues. The trim removed 3 bases at V and 0 bases at J, leaving 16 bases unmatched. CDR1 is GEAIGNYY and CDR2 is EKD in the germline V gene. The CDR3 spells CACDSLPTELGSNTDKLIF. CDR3 sequence (DNA): TGTGCCTGTGACTCCCTTCCTACCGAACTGGGGTCCAACACCGATAAACTCATCTTT.

By share, this clone counts as large. The sample holds other DNA sequences that translate to the same CDR3. The J gene is TRDJ1, the V gene TRDV2; 13 nucleotides line up with TRDD3. Trimming cost V 3 bases and J 0 bases; bases outside gene matches: 21. Per the germline V gene, CDR1 is GEAIGNYY and CDR2 is EKD. CDR3 length equals 22 residues. The CDR3 here is CACDSLPTTGGYVGSYTDKLIF. DNA for the CDR3: TGTGCCTGTGACTCCCTTCCAACTACTGGGGGATACGTAGGATCGTACACCGATAAACTCATCTTT.

The table lists this clone with a few counts. The V gene is TRDV2, the J gene TRDJ1, with a possible D match to TRDD3 (6 bases). The V gene's germline CDR1 is GEAIGNYY and CDR2 EKD. The CDR3 contains 16 residues. Trimming shortened V by 3 bases and J by 0 bases, and 16 bases separated the two germline ends. The CDR3 bases are TGTGCCTGTGACCCACTGGGTTCCACCCACACCGATAAACTCATCTTT. Its protein is CACDPLGSTHTDKLIF.

A few counts support this clone. Given a much more abundant clone one base away, this may be a read error. The chain recombines TRDV2 with TRDJ1, with 11 bases fitting TRDD3. Germline lookup yields CDR1 GEAIGNYY and CDR2 EKD. The CDR3 sequence is 18 residues long. The CDR3 loop is CACGTLPMGDTGTDKLIF. CDR3 nucleotide sequence: TGTGCCTGTGGCACCCTTCCTATGGGGGATACGGGAACCGATAAACTCATCTTT.

Points on this clone: TCRdb's listed protein matches a much larger clone and diverges from this DNA's translation at residue 12, likely through a read error; the protein shown comes from the DNA. The CDR3 protein is CACDTLHRTGGYTDKLIF. The DNA for the CDR3 is TGTGCCTGTGACACCCTCCACCGTACTGGGGGATACACCGATAAACTCATCTTT. The V and J genes are TRDV2 and TRDJ1; TRDD3 agrees at 10 bases. This CDR3 comprises 18 residues. Germline V gene lookup returns CDR1 GEAIGNYY and CDR2 EKD. J gave up 0 bases and V 0 bases, and 9 bases lay outside the gene matches.

This clone qualifies as medium-sized. The chain has TRDV2 and TRDJ1; D is possibly TRDD3 (6 bases). This CDR3 has 15 residues. Trimming shortened V by 0 bases and J by 0 bases, and 10 bases separated the two germline ends. Germline V gives CDR1 GEAIGNYY, CDR2 EKD. DNA for the CDR3: TGTGCCTGTGACACCCTGGGGCCTCACACCGATAAACTCATCTTT. It is translated as CACDTLGPHTDKLIF.

This clone was counted only a few times. The V gene is TRDV2, the J gene TRDJ1; 13 nucleotides agree with TRDD3. J was trimmed by 1 base and V by 0 bases; bases with no gene match: 7. CDR1 and CDR2 from the germline V gene are GEAIGNYY and EKD. This CDR3 has 18 amino acids. DNA for the CDR3: TGTGCCTGTGACACCTTACTGGGGGATACGCGAGGCACCGATAAACTCATCTTT. It translates to CACDTLLGDTRGTDKLIF.

The V and J genes are TRDV2 and TRDJ1, with D possibly being TRDD3 (7 bases). V lost 0 bases and J 0 bases, leaving 28 bases between the germline ends. The CDR3 runs to 21 residues. Germline V gives CDR1 GEAIGNYY, CDR2 EKD. This CDR3 is CACDTLSSLPLGAQYTDKLIF. CDR3 bases: TGTGCCTGTGACACCCTTTCCTCCCTTCCCCTGGGGGCTCAGTACACCGATAAACTCATCTTT.